The 2 T cell receptor beta chains below come from one sample, sequenced in a study of blood T cell repertoires in COVID-19. The data were produced by immunoSEQ multiplex PCR, yet TCRdb's version contains in-frame clones alone and is incomplete. The sample gives about 180,000 clones, 80% to 90% of which show up once; about 1.9% is in the top ten. Source material: peripheral blood. The receptor source for this set is a man between 18 and 29 years old who had recovered from COVID-19.

V usage is TRBV10-3 and J usage is TRBJ2-7; tentatively, D is TRBD1 (6 bases). In germline, CDR1 is ENHRY, CDR2 SYGVKD. This CDR3 has 13 amino acids. Trimming removed 10 bases at V and 4 bases at J, with 17 bases between. The DNA of the CDR3 is TGTGCCACCAGGGGCAGGGTTTCGTACGAGCAGTACTTC. Protein sequence: CATRGRVSYEQYF.

The J gene is TRBJ2-7, the V gene TRBV12-3 or TRBV12-4; D not certain. The CDR3 has 12 residues. V dropped 4 bases and J dropped 2 bases, with 6 bases sitting between them. The CDR3 sequence is CASSYGPYEQYF. In nucleotides, the CDR3 is TGTGCCAGCAGTTATGGGCCCTACGAGCAGTACTTC.